This T cell receptor beta chain was recorded in a study of T cell responses to AZD1222 COVID-19 vaccine. General study points: Donors in the cohort were predominantly white British and more often female, and clonal diversity was possibly underestimated. It was only six AZD1222 recipients who were seropositive at baseline. After the peak T cell response, and only then, were repertoires sampled. Spike-wide vaccine-associated CD4 TCRs dominated at 160-218 and 743-854.

In the case of this clone: Its specificity is unknown.

The CDR3 runs to 11 residues. This table comes from immunoSEQ multiplex PCR, and its TCRdb copy is limited to in-frame clones, with some not included. The data contain 72,000 or so clones, approximately 81% of them singletons. The receptor was derived from an adult in good health. The sample consisted of peripheral blood, taken on day 0 of AZD1222 vaccination. This chain connects TRBV21-1 to TRBJ1-2. TRBV21-1 represents a pseudogene. CDR3 nucleotides: TGTGCCACCTTAAAAGAAAGTGGCTACACCTTC. It codes for CATLKESGYTF.